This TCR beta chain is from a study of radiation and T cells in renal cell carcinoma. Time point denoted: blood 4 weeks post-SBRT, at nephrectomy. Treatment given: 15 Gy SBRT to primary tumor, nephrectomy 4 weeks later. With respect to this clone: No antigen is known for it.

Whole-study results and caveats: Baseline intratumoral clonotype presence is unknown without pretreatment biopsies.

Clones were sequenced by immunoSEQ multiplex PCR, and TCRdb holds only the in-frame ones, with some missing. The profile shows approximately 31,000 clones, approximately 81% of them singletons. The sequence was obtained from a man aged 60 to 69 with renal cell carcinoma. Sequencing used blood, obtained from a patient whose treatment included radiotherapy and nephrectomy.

Written as DNA, the CDR3 is TGTGCCAGCAGCTCCCATGGTGGGGAGCAGTTCTTC. This encodes CASSSHGGEQFF. This chain uses TRBV5-5 with TRBJ2-1; D ambiguous. Germline lookup yields CDR1 SGHKS and CDR2 YYEKEE (reference sequence). The ends were cut back, 3 bases at V and 10 bases at J, with 11 bases in the middle. CDR3 length equals 12 residues.